A selection of T cell receptor beta chains follows, all from one sample in a study of CD8 T cells in ankylosing spondylitis. Each CDR3 protein is one row after TCRdb ran MiXCR on the 5' RACE reads. The data hold approximately 520,000 distinct CDR3 sequences, with approximately 5.3% observed a single time. Source material: blood, either unsorted or a sorted T cell fraction (not recorded which). These receptors were obtained from a male donor with ankylosing spondylitis. The CDR3 runs from the conserved cysteine through the conserved F or W. D genes are given only for firm matches. The size of a clone is reported for some rows only, either as once, few or many, or as a class for expanded clones.

v_gene: TRBV27
abundance: few
d_gene: TRBD2
j_gene: TRBJ2-1
CDR3nt: TGTGCCAGCAGTTTTAGCGGGGGGGCGGCGTTCTTC
CDR3aa: CASSFSGGAAFF

v_gene: TRBV3-1
abundance: .
d_gene: .
j_gene: TRBJ2-3
CDR3nt: TGTGCCAGCGGCCCCTTCGCAGATACGCAGTATTTT
CDR3aa: CASGPFADTQYF

v_gene: TRBV7-9
abundance: many
d_gene: TRBD2
j_gene: TRBJ2-3
CDR3nt: TGTGCCAGCAGCTTCATCACTAGCGGCACAGATACGCAGTATTTT
CDR3aa: CASSFITSGTDTQYF

v_gene: TRBV27
abundance: many
d_gene: .
j_gene: TRBJ2-2
CDR3nt: TGTGCCAGCAGCACCCTGACAGCCAACACCGGGGAGCTGTTTTTT
CDR3aa: CASSTLTANTGELFF

v_gene: TRBV11-1
abundance: many
d_gene: TRBD1
j_gene: TRBJ2-3
CDR3nt: TGTGCCAGCAGCTTAAGGGGGACAGGGTTGGCCCCCACAGATACGCAGTATTTT
CDR3aa: CASSLRGTGLAPTDTQYF

v_gene: TRBV9
abundance: many
d_gene: .
j_gene: TRBJ1-3
CDR3nt: TGTGCCAGCAGCGGAGAGGGGCTACCTGGAAACACCATATATTTT
CDR3aa: CASSGEGLPGNTIYF

v_gene: TRBV3-1
abundance: .
d_gene: .
j_gene: TRBJ2-3
CDR3nt: TGTGCCAGCAGCCAGAGCCTTGAGGATACGCAGTATTTT
CDR3aa: CASSQSLEDTQYF

v_gene: TRBV28
abundance: many
d_gene: TRBD2
j_gene: TRBJ2-1
CDR3nt: TGTGCCAGCACTCCAGGTAGCGGGGGGCCGTACAATGAGCAGTTCTTC
CDR3aa: CASTPGSGGPYNEQFF

v_gene: TRBV20-1
abundance: many
d_gene: .
j_gene: TRBJ2-3
CDR3nt: TGCAGTGCTAGATCTTACGGGCAGGGTACAGATACGCAGTATTTT
CDR3aa: CSARSYGQGTDTQYF

v_gene: TRBV6-5
abundance: many
d_gene: .
j_gene: TRBJ1-4
CDR3nt: TGTGCCAGCAGTTACTACAGGGTTGATGAAAAACTGTTTTTT
CDR3aa: CASSYYRVDEKLFF

v_gene: TRBV20-1
abundance: many
d_gene: .
j_gene: TRBJ1-6
CDR3nt: TGCAGTGCTAAGGAGGCAGGATCTAACGTGAATTCACCCCTCCACTTT
CDR3aa: CSAKEAGSNVNSPLHF

v_gene: TRBV6-2/TRBV6-3
abundance: many
d_gene: .
j_gene: TRBJ2-2
CDR3nt: TGTGCCAGCAGCCCCCCCACGGCCGGGGAGCTGTTTTTT
CDR3aa: CASSPPTAGELFF

v_gene: TRBV5-1
abundance: few
d_gene: TRBD2
j_gene: TRBJ2-1
CDR3nt: TGCGCCAGCAGAGATCTAGCGGGAGGGAACAATGAGCAGTTCTTC
CDR3aa: CASRDLAGGNNEQFF

v_gene: TRBV5-1
abundance: many
d_gene: .
j_gene: TRBJ1-4
CDR3nt: TGCGCCAGCAGCTCCCCCCTGGGGGATGCAACTAATGAAAAACTGTTTTTT
CDR3aa: CASSSPLGDATNEKLFF

v_gene: TRBV7-9
abundance: many
d_gene: TRBD1
j_gene: TRBJ2-7
CDR3nt: TGTGCCAGCAGCCCGCCCCGGACAGGCGTCTCCTACGAGCAGTACTTC
CDR3aa: CASSPPRTGVSYEQYF

v_gene: TRBV6-1
abundance: many
d_gene: .
j_gene: TRBJ1-1
CDR3nt: TGTGCCAGCATGTCCGTCGCAGGGACGAACACTGAAGCTTTCTTT
CDR3aa: CASMSVAGTNTEAFF

v_gene: TRBV21-1
abundance: .
d_gene: .
j_gene: TRBJ2-7
CDR3nt: TGTGCCAGCAGCAAAGTCTCTAGAAGGGGAGGACAGGGCTACGAGCAGTACTTC
CDR3aa: CASSKVSRRGGQGYEQYF

v_gene: TRBV6-1
abundance: many
d_gene: TRBD1
j_gene: TRBJ1-3
CDR3nt: TGTGCCAGCAGCCTTAACCCAAACAGGGGGACCGGAAACACCATATATTTT
CDR3aa: CASSLNPNRGTGNTIYF

v_gene: TRBV6-1
abundance: many
d_gene: TRBD1
j_gene: TRBJ1-1
CDR3nt: TGTGCCAGCAGATCCAGGGGGATGAACACTGAAGCTTTCTTT
CDR3aa: CASRSRGMNTEAFF

v_gene: TRBV29-1
abundance: many
d_gene: .
j_gene: TRBJ1-1
CDR3nt: TGCAGCGTTCGTTCATCGAACACTGAAGCTTTCTTT
CDR3aa: CSVRSSNTEAFF

v_gene: TRBV7-6
abundance: few
d_gene: TRBD2
j_gene: TRBJ2-1
CDR3nt: TGTGCCAGCAGCTTGTCGGCGGGGGGCTCGAGCTCCTACAATGAGCAGTTCTTC
CDR3aa: CASSLSAGGSSSYNEQFF

v_gene: TRBV20-1
abundance: many
d_gene: .
j_gene: TRBJ2-7
CDR3nt: TGCAGTGCTAGAGATAGGCGACAAAACGAGCAGTACTTC
CDR3aa: CSARDRRQNEQYF

v_gene: TRBV5-1
abundance: many
d_gene: .
j_gene: TRBJ1-2
CDR3nt: TGCGCCAGCAGCCCGGACTTCAACTCGCATGGCTACACCTTC
CDR3aa: CASSPDFNSHGYTF

v_gene: TRBV5-1
abundance: many
d_gene: TRBD1
j_gene: TRBJ2-4
CDR3nt: TGCGCCAGCAGCATGGCCGGGACAGGGAAAAACATTCAGTACTTC
CDR3aa: CASSMAGTGKNIQYF

v_gene: TRBV18
abundance: .
d_gene: .
j_gene: TRBJ2-5
CDR3nt: TGTGCCAGCTCACCACAGGCGGGTGGTGAGGAGACCCAGTACTTC
CDR3aa: CASSPQAGGEETQYF

v_gene: TRBV7-8
abundance: .
d_gene: TRBD2
j_gene: TRBJ2-7
CDR3nt: TGTGCCAGCAGCTTGACTAGCGGGACCTACGAGCAGTACTTC
CDR3aa: CASSLTSGTYEQYF